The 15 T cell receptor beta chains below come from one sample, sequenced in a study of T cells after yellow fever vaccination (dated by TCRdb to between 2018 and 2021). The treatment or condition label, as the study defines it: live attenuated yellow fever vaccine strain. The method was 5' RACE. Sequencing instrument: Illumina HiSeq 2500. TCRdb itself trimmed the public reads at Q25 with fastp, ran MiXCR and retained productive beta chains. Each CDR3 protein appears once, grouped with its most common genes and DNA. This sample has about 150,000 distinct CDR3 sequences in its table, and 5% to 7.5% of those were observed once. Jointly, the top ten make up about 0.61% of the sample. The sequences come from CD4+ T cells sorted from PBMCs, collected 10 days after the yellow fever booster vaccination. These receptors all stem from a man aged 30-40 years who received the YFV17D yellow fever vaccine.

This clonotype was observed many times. The CDR3: CASSGTLRAYEQYF. The DNA of the CDR3 is TGTGCCAGCTCCGGGACACTAAGAGCCTACGAGCAGTACTTC. J is TRBJ2-7 and V is TRBV28, with D possibly TRBD1 on 6 matching bases. Trimming pared 8 bases from V and 2 bases from J, leaving 16 bases between. Germline CDR1 reads MDHEN; CDR2 reads SYDVKM. This CDR3 is built from 14 residues.

CDR3 DNA: TGTGCCAGTAGTACCCTTACGGGGCTTTTCAATGAGCAGTTCTTC. Translating gives CASSTLTGLFNEQFF. The V and J genes are TRBV19 and TRBJ2-1; D tentatively reads TRBD1 or TRBD2 (5 bases each). Germline CDR1 is LNHDA and CDR2 is SQIVND (reference sequence). The V end lost 4 bases, the J end lost 6 bases, and 16 bases lay between the germline ends. This CDR3 is 15 amino acids long.

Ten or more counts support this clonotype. CDR3 protein: CASSSSDTQYF. The CDR3 region has the DNA TGTGCCAGCAGCTCCTCGGATACGCAGTATTTT. The rearrangement uses TRBV7-8 and TRBJ2-3; D gene uncertain. The CDR3 has 11 residues. V was cut by 4 bases and J by 6 bases, with 5 bases left in between. The V gene's germline CDR1 is SGHVS and CDR2 FQNEAQ. Using reference TRBV7-8 and TRBJ2-3 for the parts outside the CDR3, the full variable domain is GAGVSQSPRYKVAKRGQDVALRCDPISGHVSLFWYQQALGQGPEFLTYFQNEAQLDKSGLPSDRFFAERPEGSVSTLKIQRTQQEDSAVYLCASSSSDTQYFGPGTRLTVL.

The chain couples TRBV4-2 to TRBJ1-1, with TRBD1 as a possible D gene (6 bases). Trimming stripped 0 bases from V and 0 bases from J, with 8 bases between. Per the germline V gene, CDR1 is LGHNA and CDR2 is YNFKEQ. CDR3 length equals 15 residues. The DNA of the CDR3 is TGTGCCAGCAGCCAAGAAAGGGGGATGAACACTGAAGCTTTCTTT. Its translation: CASSQERGMNTEAFF.

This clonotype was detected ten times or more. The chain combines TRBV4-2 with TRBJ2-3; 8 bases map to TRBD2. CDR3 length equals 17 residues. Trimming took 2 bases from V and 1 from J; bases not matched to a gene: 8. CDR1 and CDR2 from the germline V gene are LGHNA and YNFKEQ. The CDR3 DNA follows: TGTGCCAGCAGCCAAAGGATTGGGACTAGGGGCACAGATACGCAGTATTTT. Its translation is CASSQRIGTRGTDTQYF.

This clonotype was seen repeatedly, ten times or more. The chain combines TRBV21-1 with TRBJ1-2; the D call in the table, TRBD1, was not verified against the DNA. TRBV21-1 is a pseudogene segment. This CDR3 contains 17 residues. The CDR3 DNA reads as TGTGCCAGCAGCCTACGTCCGGACAGAATGCTTAACTATGGCTACACCTTC. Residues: CASSLRPDRMLNYGYTF.

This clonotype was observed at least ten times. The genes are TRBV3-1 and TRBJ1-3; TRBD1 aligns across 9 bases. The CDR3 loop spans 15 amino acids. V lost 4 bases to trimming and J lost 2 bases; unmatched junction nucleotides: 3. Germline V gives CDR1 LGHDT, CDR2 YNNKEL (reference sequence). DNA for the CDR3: TGTGCCAGCAGCCGCGGGACAGGGACTGGAAACACCATATATTTT. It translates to CASSRGTGTGNTIYF.

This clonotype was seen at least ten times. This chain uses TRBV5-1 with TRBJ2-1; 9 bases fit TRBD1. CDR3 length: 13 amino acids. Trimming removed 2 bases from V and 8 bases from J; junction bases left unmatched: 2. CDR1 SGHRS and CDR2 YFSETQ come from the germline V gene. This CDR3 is CASSLRTGDEQFF. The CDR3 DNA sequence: TGCGCCAGCAGCTTAAGGACAGGGGATGAGCAGTTCTTC.

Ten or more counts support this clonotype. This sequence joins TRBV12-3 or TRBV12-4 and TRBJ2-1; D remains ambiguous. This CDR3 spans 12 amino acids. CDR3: CAVLPHYNEQFF. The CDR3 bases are TGTGCAGTGCTTCCCCACTACAATGAGCAGTTCTTC.

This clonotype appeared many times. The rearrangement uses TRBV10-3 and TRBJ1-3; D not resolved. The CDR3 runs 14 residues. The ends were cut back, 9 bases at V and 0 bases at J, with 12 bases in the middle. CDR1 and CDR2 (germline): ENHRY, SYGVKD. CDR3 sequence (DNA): TGTGCCATTTCCGACTCGAGCTCTGGAAACACCATATATTTT. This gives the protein CAISDSSSGNTIYF.

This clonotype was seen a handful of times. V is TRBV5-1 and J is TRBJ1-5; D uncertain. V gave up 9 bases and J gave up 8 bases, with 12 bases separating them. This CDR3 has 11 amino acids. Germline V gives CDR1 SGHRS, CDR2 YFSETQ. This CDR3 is CATLLVEPQHF. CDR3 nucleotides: TGCGCCACCCTTTTGGTGGAGCCCCAGCATTTT.

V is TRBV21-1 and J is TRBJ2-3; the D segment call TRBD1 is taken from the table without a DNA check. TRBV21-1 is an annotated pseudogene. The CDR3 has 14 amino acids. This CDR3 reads CASSKGVSTDTQYF. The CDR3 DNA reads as TGTGCCAGCAGCAAGGGGGTGAGCACAGATACGCAGTATTTT.

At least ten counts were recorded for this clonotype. As DNA, the CDR3 is TGTGCCACCGGGACGCGCATGAACACTGAAGCTTTCTTT. Translation gives CATGTRMNTEAFF. The chain has TRBV27 and TRBJ1-1; D perhaps matches TRBD1 (5 bases). CDR3 length: 13 residues. Trimming shortened V by 10 bases and J by 0 bases, and 12 bases separated the two germline ends. The germline V gene encodes CDR1 MNHEY and CDR2 SMNVEV (reference sequence).

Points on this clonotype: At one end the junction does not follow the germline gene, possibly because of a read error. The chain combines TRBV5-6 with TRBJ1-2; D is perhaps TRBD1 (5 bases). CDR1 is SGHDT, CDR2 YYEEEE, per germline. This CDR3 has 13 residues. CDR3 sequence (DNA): TGTGCCAGCGGCTTGGGGCAGGGCTATGGCTACACCTTC. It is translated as CASGLGQGYGYTF.

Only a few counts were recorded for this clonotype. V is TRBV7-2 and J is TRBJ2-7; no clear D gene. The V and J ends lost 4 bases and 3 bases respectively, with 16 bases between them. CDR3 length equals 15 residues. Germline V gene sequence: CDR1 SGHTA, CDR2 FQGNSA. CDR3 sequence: CASSSWAAPNYEQYF. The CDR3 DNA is TGTGCCAGCAGCTCATGGGCCGCTCCCAACTACGAGCAGTACTTC. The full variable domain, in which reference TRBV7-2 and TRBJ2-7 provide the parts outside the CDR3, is GAGVSQSPSNKVTEKGKDVELRCDPISGHTALYWYRQSLGQGLEFLIYFQGNSAPDKSGLPSDRFSAERTGGSVSTLTIQRTQQEDSAVYLCASSSWAAPNYEQYFGPGTRLTVT.